One TCR beta chain is described in this entry. At one end the junction does not follow the germline gene, possibly because of a read error. The record originates from a study of blood T cells in healthy people across ages. Through a sample-barcoded 5' primer and a J-beta primer mix, a second PCR was run for about 7 to 12 cycles. Via MiXCR, TCRdb re-called the 5' RACE reads, giving one row per CDR3 protein. Among some 1.7 million distinct CDR3 sequences listed, 28% were seen once. Germline CDR1 reads PRHDT; CDR2 reads FYEKMQ (reference sequence). The CDR3 spans 15 residues. The clonotype originates from a woman in her 30s in good health. This chain uses TRBV13 with TRBJ2-7, with 8 bases aligning to TRBD1. Material for sequencing was blood. CDR3 nucleotides: TGTGCCAGCAACTTAGGCCGGGGACAGGCCTACGAGCAGTACTTC. It translates to CASNLGRGQAYEQYF.